One TCR beta chain is described in this entry. Source study methods: Researchers report that nucleated cell counts were estimated from reference gene primer amplification. Produced via immunoSEQ multiplex PCR; TCRdb's table is partial and in-frame only. V and J calls and clone size follow that table, whereas D and trimming were derived from the DNA. The sample includes under 250,000 clones, over 70% of them seen just once. This entry comes from a study of blood T cell repertoires in COVID-19. On the study more broadly: Sites in the United States, Italy and Spain provided acute and convalescent COVID-19 samples. The analysed material was cDNA or gDNA that came from T cells, B-cell-depleted T cells, or PBMCs.

The CDR3 has 15 residues. Germline V gives CDR1 SEHNR, CDR2 FQNEAQ (reference sequence). V lost 3 bases, J lost 5 bases, and 7 bases stayed unmatched. This sequence was found in a man aged 40-49 years with active or convalescent COVID-19. The specimen was peripheral blood. This rearrangement joins TRBV7-9 to TRBJ1-1; 9 bases are shared with TRBD1. The CDR3 region is CASSFPQTGGTEAFF. CDR3 in DNA: TGTGCCAGCAGCTTCCCACAGACAGGGGGAACTGAAGCTTTCTTT.